These T cell receptor beta chains were read from a single sample in a study of Tregs in tolerant kidney transplant recipients. Repertoires were generated with immunoSEQ multiplex PCR, while TCRdb's copy carries only in-frame clones and drops some. The sample has about 110,000 clones; around 90% are singletons. The sequences come from CD4+ T cells from blood, collected before the transplant. These receptors all stem from a human donor who received a combined kidney and bone marrow transplant. Each CDR3 is given with its conserved first and last residue. D genes are given only for firm matches.

TRBJ1-3,TRBV5-1,NA,TGCGCCAGCAGCTTGTCAGCTCTAGCCTCTGGAAACACCATATATTTT,CASSLSALASGNTIYF
TRBJ1-1,TRBV11-2,TRBD1,TGTGCCAGCAGCGAACGACAGGGGGCCTTGTTCCCCGCTTTCTTT,CASSERQGALFPAFF
TRBJ1-1,TRBV15,NA,TGTGCCACCAGCAGAGATAGCTTGGTCCGGGAGTTGAACACTGAAGCTTTCTTT,CATSRDSLVRELNTEAFF
TRBJ2-1,TRBV14,TRBD2,TGTGCCAGCAGCCAAGACCCTAGCGGGGGAGAGCAGTTCTTC,CASSQDPSGGEQFF
TRBJ2-7,TRBV7-8,TRBD1,TGTGCCAGCAGCTTATTAGGGGGCGCGGGTTCCTACGAGCAGTACTTC,CASSLLGGAGSYEQYF
TRBJ2-2,TRBV27,NA,TGTGCCAGCAGTCCTCGGAGGGCCACCGGGGAGCTGTTTTTT,CASSPRRATGELFF
TRBJ2-2,TRBV5-5,NA,TGTGCCAGCAGCCCCCCAGCTGGAAGCGCCGGGGAGCTGTTTTTT,CASSPPAGSAGELFF
TRBJ2-3,TRBV5-1,TRBD2,TGCGCCAGCAGCTCCACGACTAGCGGCTACACAGATACGCAGTATTTT,CASSSTTSGYTDTQYF
TRBJ2-3,TRBV2,TRBD1,TGTGCCAGCAGTAAACAGGGGTTGAGAACAGATACGCAGTATTTT,CASSKQGLRTDTQYF
TRBJ1-5,TRBV6-6,NA,TGTGCCAGCAGTTACTCGAGCGGGGGCTGGGGACAGCCCCAGCATTTT,CASSYSSGGWGQPQHF
TRBJ2-1,TRBV30,NA,TGTGCCTGGAGTGGAGAGAATGAGCAGTTCTTC,CAWSGENEQFF
TRBJ2-1,TRBV19,TRBD1,TGTGCCAGTAGTATCCCCGGGACAGTTCTCAATGAGCAGTTCTTC,CASSIPGTVLNEQFF
TRBJ2-1,TRBV18,NA,TGTGCCAGCTCGACTAGGGCAGGCAATGAGCAGTTCTTC,CASSTRAGNEQFF
TRBJ2-1,TRBV18,TRBD2,TGTGCCAGCTCACCTCTATCGGGACTAGCGGGGTACGGTGAGCAGTTCTTC,CASSPLSGLAGYGEQFF
TRBJ1-1,TRBV28,NA,TGTGCCAGCAGCCGACACTATGGGGGGATGGCTGAAGCTTTCTTT,CASSRHYGGMAEAFF
TRBJ2-1,TRBV5-1,TRBD1,TGCGCCAGCAGCGTGGGAGACAGGGGACCCTACAATGAGCAGTTCTTC,CASSVGDRGPYNEQFF
TRBJ1-4,TRBV7-9,NA,TGTGCCAGCAGCCTCAGGGATGAAAAACTGTTTTTT,CASSLRDEKLFF
TRBJ2-7,TRBV10-3,TRBD1,TGTGCCATCAGTGGAACACAGGGGGCACTCAGCGAGCAGTACTTC,CAISGTQGALSEQYF
TRBJ2-3,TRBV11-2,NA,TGTGCCAGCAGCGGCTTACGGGTAGATACGCAGTATTTT,CASSGLRVDTQYF
TRBJ1-1,TRBV6-6,NA,TGTGCCAGCATCGTGGGGCCAGATACTGAAGCTTTCTTT,CASIVGPDTEAFF
TRBJ1-2,TRBV6-7,NA,TGTGCCAGCAGTTACTCCCCATCCGATGAGGACTATGGCTACACCTTC,CASSYSPSDEDYGYTF
TRBJ1-5,TRBV5-1,NA,TGCGCCAGCAGCTTGGAAGGGGTCAATCAGCCCCAGCATTTT,CASSLEGVNQPQHF
TRBJ1-5,TRBV27,NA,TGTGCCAGCGGTTTCCGGGTTAATCAGCCCCAGCATTTT,CASGFRVNQPQHF
TRBJ2-5,TRBV5-6,NA,TGTGCCAGCAGCTTGGAACTGGGACTGGCGCCGGGGGAGACCCAGTACTTC,CASSLELGLAPGETQYF
TRBJ2-7,TRBV7-9,TRBD1,TGTGCCAGCAGCTTAGGGACAGGGTATCCCGAGCAGTACTTC,CASSLGTGYPEQYF
TRBJ1-5,TRBV21-1,NA,TGTGCCAGCAGCAAAGATCAGATCACTAGCAATCAGCCCCAGCATTTT,CASSKDQITSNQPQHF
TRBJ2-1,TRBV9,TRBD2,TGTGCCAGCAGCGCCCCCTGGGCTAGCGGGGGGGCGAATGAGCAGTTCTTC,CASSAPWASGGANEQFF
TRBJ2-7,TRBV9,TRBD1,TGTGCCAGCAGCCCTCGACAGGGGCCCGCCGAGCAGTACTTC,CASSPRQGPAEQYF
TRBJ2-5,TRBV29-1,NA,TGCAGCGTTGGAGAGCTCTGGGGAGCAGGGACCCAGTACTTC,CSVGELWGAGTQYF
TRBJ2-7,TRBV10-1,NA,TGCGCCAGCAGTGATCCCACGCAGGGGTGGGACGAGCAGTACTTC,CASSDPTQGWDEQYF
TRBJ2-1,TRBV7-2,TRBD2,TGTGCCAGCAGTCCACCGGGACTAGCGGGGGGCAATGAGCAGTTCTTC,CASSPPGLAGGNEQFF
TRBJ2-7,TRBV28,NA,TGTGCCAGCAGTCCCGGGGGCTACGAGCAGTACTTC,CASSPGGYEQYF
TRBJ1-2,TRBV15,TRBD1,TGTGCCACCAGCAGGGGGACAGTTTCGAACTATGGCTACACCTTC,CATSRGTVSNYGYTF
TRBJ2-5,TRBV6-5,NA,TGTGCCAGCAGTCAGGGATTACAAGAGACCCAGTACTTC,CASSQGLQETQYF
TRBJ1-1,TRBV2,NA,TGTGCCAGCAGTGGAGTGAACACTGAAGCTTTCTTT,CASSGVNTEAFF
TRBJ1-1,TRBV7-8,NA,TGTGCCAGCAGCTTAGAGACAGTTACCACTGAAGCTTTCTTT,CASSLETVTTEAFF
TRBJ1-5,TRBV10-3,NA,TGTGCCATCAGTGTGGGACTTAGCAATCAGCCCCAGCATTTT,CAISVGLSNQPQHF